Below, one T cell receptor (beta chain) is given with its context. This clonotype showed up many times. The specificity of this receptor is unknown. Base quality data are lacking; no much larger clone is found one base away. Genomic DNA was used as template for profiling of TCR beta VDJ combinations and CDR3 sequences. An Illumina HiSeq 2000 was used for TCR repertoire sequencing. The study's processing was this. TRBV/TRBJ rearrangement plots, CDR3 size and DJ length profiles, and Simpson's diversity index were used to evaluate the repertoires. The most abundant DNA sequence in the deep sequencing data was taken as the immunodominant clone. CDR3 amino acid sequences were checked for sharing between subjects and were compared against published repertoires and the VDJdb database. In TCRdb, the public reads were trimmed at Q25 with fastp and aligned with MiXCR, with productive beta chains retained. Merged by CDR3 protein, the rows form single entries marked with the most common genes and DNA. These V and J calls are TCRdb output, not the study's own analysis. The sample records about 210,000 distinct CDR3 sequences, 34% of which are singletons. The ten largest clones take up about 1.1% of the sample.

This specimen belongs to a study of CD8+CD57+ T cells in acquired aplastic anemia (dated by TCRdb to 2016 to 2019). Looking at the study overall: On average, sorted CD4+ and CD8+ cells yielded 2.5 to 3.5 ug of extracted DNA, with a range of roughly 0.19 to 27.4 ug. Mean read counts for healthy donor samples were 8.5 million to 10.8 million for CD4+ cells and under 14 million for CD8+ cells. Broader findings and caveats from the paper: Between patients and healthy controls, no significant difference in CD8+ Simpson's diversity was found (P=0.060). Although roughly 30 CD8+ CDR3 sequences were shared by patients and controls, these sequences appeared highly expressed in patients and within the immunodominant clones of patients.

The germline ends are 7 bases apart after V is trimmed by 0 bases and J by 3 bases. Based on the germline V gene, the CDR1 and CDR2 sequences are SGHRS and YFSETQ. There are 13 amino acids in the CDR3, from cysteine to phenylalanine inclusive. Solely the CDR3 DNA is kept, with 39 bases framed from the first base. In this study, sorted CD4+ and CD8+ T cells from the blood of healthy subjects and of severe aplastic anemia patients had their TCR repertoires deep-sequenced. Ficoll-Paque density gradient centrifugation was used to isolate peripheral blood mononuclear cells. CD4+ and CD8+ T cells were sorted by FACS or magnetic beads before DNA extraction.

The chain is encoded by TRBV5-1 joined to TRBJ2-7, with an unclear D gene assignment. The sequenced sample was sorted CD4+, CD8+, or CD8+CD57+ T cells (not recorded which) from PBMCs. The clonotype comes from a human donor in good health, serving as a control. Here the CDR3 is given as CASSLVSNYEQYF. The nucleotide sequence is given as TGCGCCAGCAGCTTGGTTTCAAACTACGAGCAGTACTTC.